A selection of T cell receptor beta chains follows, all from one sample in a study of blood T cells in healthy people across ages. TCRdb passed the 5' RACE reads through MiXCR, listing each CDR3 protein once. The sample includes roughly 900,000 distinct CDR3 sequences, around 49% of them seen just once. Input material: blood. The receptor set was obtained from a man younger than 45 in good health. CDR3s include the opening cysteine and the closing phenylalanine or tryptophan. The D gene is left open where the match is weak. Clone size, where shown, is once, few, many, or a class for clones that have expanded.

V gene: TRBV5-1
CDR3 length: 12
J gene: TRBJ1-1
D gene: .
clone size: few
CDR3 protein: CASSLDGPEAFF
CDR3 DNA: TGCGCCAGCAGTTTGGACGGCCCTGAAGCTTTCTTT

V gene: TRBV6-5
CDR3 length: 19
J gene: TRBJ2-3
D gene: TRBD2
clone size: .
CDR3 protein: CASSFGLGLAGTSTDTQYF
CDR3 DNA: TGTGCCAGCAGTTTTGGATTGGGACTAGCGGGGACTAGCACAGATACGCAGTATTTT

V gene: TRBV7-2
CDR3 length: 16
J gene: TRBJ2-2
D gene: TRBD2
clone size: .
CDR3 protein: CASIMELAGGAGELFF
CDR3 DNA: TGTGCCAGCATCATGGAGCTAGCGGGAGGGGCCGGGGAGCTGTTTTTT

V gene: TRBV2
CDR3 length: 14
J gene: TRBJ1-2
D gene: TRBD1
clone size: .
CDR3 protein: CASSESGQGAGYTF
CDR3 DNA: TGTGCCAGCAGTGAATCGGGACAGGGGGCTGGCTACACCTTC

V gene: TRBV12-3/TRBV12-4
CDR3 length: 12
J gene: TRBJ1-2
D gene: TRBD1
clone size: few
CDR3 protein: CASQNDRGGYTF
CDR3 DNA: TGTGCCAGCCAAAATGACAGGGGTGGCTACACCTTC

V gene: TRBV12-3/TRBV12-4
CDR3 length: 17
J gene: TRBJ2-2
D gene: .
clone size: .
CDR3 protein: CASTKTGPRTGTGELFF
CDR3 DNA: TGTGCCAGCACGAAAACGGGACCCCGAACCGGCACCGGGGAGCTGTTTTTT

V gene: TRBV12-3/TRBV12-4
CDR3 length: 14
J gene: TRBJ1-5
D gene: .
clone size: .
CDR3 protein: CASSRPGVNQPQHF
CDR3 DNA: TGTGCCAGCAGCCGTCCAGGGGTCAATCAGCCCCAGCATTTT

V gene: TRBV4-3
CDR3 length: 15
J gene: TRBJ2-3
D gene: TRBD2
clone size: few
CDR3 protein: CASSQDWRGADTQYF
CDR3 DNA: TGCGCCAGCAGCCAAGATTGGCGGGGGGCAGATACGCAGTATTTT

V gene: TRBV12-3/TRBV12-4
CDR3 length: 15
J gene: TRBJ2-1
D gene: .
clone size: .
CDR3 protein: CASSSSPEAYNEQFF
CDR3 DNA: TGTGCCAGCAGTTCGAGCCCCGAGGCGTACAATGAGCAGTTCTTC

V gene: TRBV4-1
CDR3 length: 14
J gene: TRBJ2-1
D gene: TRBD1
clone size: .
CDR3 protein: CASSQPETGNEQFF
CDR3 DNA: TGCGCCAGCAGCCAACCTGAGACAGGGAATGAGCAGTTCTTC

V gene: TRBV7-3
CDR3 length: 14
J gene: TRBJ2-3
D gene: .
clone size: .
CDR3 protein: CASSLTMHTDTQYF
CDR3 DNA: TGTGCCAGCAGCTTAACGATGCACACAGATACGCAGTATTTT

V gene: TRBV20-1
CDR3 length: 15
J gene: TRBJ1-4
D gene: TRBD1
clone size: .
CDR3 protein: CSARDYRGDGEKLFF
CDR3 DNA: TGCAGTGCTAGAGATTACAGGGGGGATGGTGAAAAACTGTTTTTT

V gene: TRBV10-3
CDR3 length: 13
J gene: TRBJ1-4
D gene: .
clone size: few
CDR3 protein: CAISGEHNEKLFF
CDR3 DNA: TGTGCCATCTCCGGGGAGCACAATGAAAAACTGTTTTTT

V gene: TRBV11-2
CDR3 length: 14
J gene: TRBJ2-3
D gene: .
clone size: few
CDR3 protein: CASSTRQKADTQYF
CDR3 DNA: TGTGCCAGCAGCACCCGACAGAAAGCAGATACGCAGTATTTT

V gene: TRBV28
CDR3 length: 12
J gene: TRBJ2-7
D gene: TRBD1
clone size: .
CDR3 protein: CASRTGDSEQYF
CDR3 DNA: TGTGCCAGCAGGACAGGGGATAGCGAGCAGTACTTC

V gene: TRBV5-1
CDR3 length: 17
J gene: TRBJ2-2
D gene: .
clone size: few
CDR3 protein: CASSFGSLASDTGELFF
CDR3 DNA: TGCGCCAGCAGCTTTGGCAGCTTAGCGAGCGACACCGGGGAGCTGTTTTTT

V gene: TRBV5-5
CDR3 length: 14
J gene: TRBJ2-3
D gene: TRBD1
clone size: .
CDR3 protein: CASSTGTGTDTQYF
CDR3 DNA: TGTGCCAGCAGCACCGGGACAGGGACAGATACGCAGTATTTT

V gene: TRBV29-1
CDR3 length: 13
J gene: TRBJ1-1
D gene: .
clone size: .
CDR3 protein: CSAMTGPALEAFF
CDR3 DNA: TGCAGCGCCATGACGGGCCCGGCCCTTGAAGCTTTCTTT

V gene: TRBV28
CDR3 length: 15
J gene: TRBJ2-7
D gene: TRBD1
clone size: .
CDR3 protein: CASSPGQAGFDEQYF
CDR3 DNA: TGTGCCAGCAGTCCCGGACAGGCTGGTTTCGACGAGCAGTACTTC

V gene: TRBV10-3
CDR3 length: 12
J gene: TRBJ2-7
D gene: .
clone size: many
CDR3 protein: CAISDTSYEQYF
CDR3 DNA: TGTGCCATCAGTGACACCTCCTACGAGCAGTACTTC

V gene: TRBV2
CDR3 length: 13
J gene: TRBJ1-5
D gene: .
clone size: .
CDR3 protein: CASSVLANQPQHF
CDR3 DNA: TGTGCCAGTTCAGTGTTAGCCAATCAGCCCCAGCATTTT

V gene: TRBV13
CDR3 length: 14
J gene: TRBJ2-1
D gene: TRBD2
clone size: .
CDR3 protein: CASSLRTSGGEQFF
CDR3 DNA: TGTGCCAGCAGCCTCCGGACTAGCGGGGGCGAGCAGTTCTTC

V gene: TRBV2
CDR3 length: 16
J gene: TRBJ2-1
D gene: .
clone size: few
CDR3 protein: CASSGGFGGGLNEQFF
CDR3 DNA: TGTGCCAGCAGTGGGGGGTTCGGCGGGGGCCTCAATGAGCAGTTCTTC

V gene: TRBV11-2
CDR3 length: 16
J gene: TRBJ2-3
D gene: .
clone size: .
CDR3 protein: CASSRLIAGSTDTQYF
CDR3 DNA: TGTGCCAGCAGCCGCCTAATCGCAGGGAGCACAGATACGCAGTATTTT

V gene: TRBV20-1
CDR3 length: 15
J gene: TRBJ2-1
D gene: .
clone size: .
CDR3 protein: CSARDPQGAIYEQFF
CDR3 DNA: TGCAGTGCTAGAGATCCCCAGGGAGCTATCTATGAGCAGTTCTTC

V gene: TRBV7-9
CDR3 length: 16
J gene: TRBJ1-5
D gene: TRBD1
clone size: .
CDR3 protein: CASSFSRDRPNQPQHF
CDR3 DNA: TGTGCCAGCAGCTTCTCCCGGGACAGGCCCAATCAGCCCCAGCATTTT

V gene: TRBV28
CDR3 length: 13
J gene: TRBJ1-1
D gene: .
clone size: .
CDR3 protein: CASSAQGSLQAFF
CDR3 DNA: TGTGCCAGCAGCGCACAGGGAAGTCTTCAAGCTTTCTTT

V gene: TRBV20-1
CDR3 length: 13
J gene: TRBJ2-3
D gene: .
clone size: few
CDR3 protein: CSASLHGTDTQYF
CDR3 DNA: TGCAGTGCTAGTCTCCATGGCACAGATACGCAGTATTTT

V gene: TRBV3-1
CDR3 length: 11
J gene: TRBJ2-1
D gene: TRBD1
clone size: .
CDR3 protein: CASSQSDREFF
CDR3 DNA: TGTGCCAGCAGCCAAAGTGACAGGGAGTTCTTC

V gene: TRBV20-1
CDR3 length: 15
J gene: TRBJ2-5
D gene: TRBD2
clone size: few
CDR3 protein: CSAISSGTGGETQYF
CDR3 DNA: TGCAGTGCGATATCTAGCGGAACCGGCGGAGAGACCCAGTACTTC

V gene: TRBV5-1
CDR3 length: 15
J gene: TRBJ2-5
D gene: TRBD1
clone size: .
CDR3 protein: CASSSLTGGMETQYF
CDR3 DNA: TGCGCCAGCAGCTCATTGACAGGGGGCATGGAGACCCAGTACTTC

V gene: TRBV2
CDR3 length: 14
J gene: TRBJ2-7
D gene: .
clone size: .
CDR3 protein: CASSEETGTYEQYF
CDR3 DNA: TGTGCCAGCAGCGAAGAGACAGGTACCTACGAGCAGTACTTC

V gene: TRBV7-9
CDR3 length: 15
J gene: TRBJ1-2
D gene: .
clone size: .
CDR3 protein: CASNKGGSRNYGYTF
CDR3 DNA: TGCGCCAGCAACAAAGGCGGCAGCCGTAACTATGGCTACACCTTC

V gene: TRBV6-2/TRBV6-3
CDR3 length: 12
J gene: TRBJ1-2
D gene: .
clone size: few
CDR3 protein: CASSRETHGYTF
CDR3 DNA: TGTGCCAGCAGTCGGGAGACCCATGGCTACACCTTC

V gene: TRBV6-5
CDR3 length: 13
J gene: TRBJ1-2
D gene: .
clone size: many
CDR3 protein: CASSPTKTYGYTF
CDR3 DNA: TGTGCCAGCAGTCCGACAAAAACTTATGGCTACACCTTC